This T cell receptor beta chain was observed in a study of cytomegalovirus exposure and HLA in healthy donors. Germline V gene lookup returns CDR1 LNHDA and CDR2 SQIVND (reference sequence). The CDR3 consists of 16 residues. V lost 1 base, J lost 0 bases, and 10 bases lay in between. 60 Vbeta and 13 Jbeta primers were used in PCR. Profiling relied on immunoSEQ multiplex PCR, and the TCRdb table lists in-frame clones only, not all of them. This table holds 150,000 to 200,000 clones, 75% to 80% found once. Concerning this clone itself: Its antigen is not identified.

Whole-study findings and limits: Common viral pathogens (according to a later analysis) appeared linked to several of the most significant clusters.

This clonotype was sampled from a man aged 45 to 65 in good health and CMV-seropositive. The chain employs TRBV19 and TRBJ2-4; D ambiguous. The specimen sequenced was PBMCs. CDR3 in amino acids: CASSIAADVAKNIQYF. As DNA, the CDR3 is TGTGCCAGTAGTATAGCCGCAGATGTAGCCAAAAACATTCAGTACTTC.